This TCR beta chain is drawn from a study of shared clonotypes between healthy human individuals. Across the whole study: Each donor's CD4 naive and CD4 memory cells filled three plates apiece, CD8 naive two, and CD8 memory one.

Naive CD8 isolation took CD45RO-negative cells positively selected for CCR7 and excluded terminally differentiated effector memory CD45RA+ cells. The sorted-subset replicate PCRs were given about 210 ng DNA, which is 27,000 or so T cell genomes. TCRdb's copy holds only in-frame clones and misses some; the assay was immunoSEQ multiplex PCR. The table has nearly 2 million clones, approximately 94% seen once; the top ten hold 0.9% to 1.5%. The germline V gene has CDR1 WNHNN and CDR2 SYGVQD (reference sequence). V was shortened by 3 bases and J by 4 bases, with 11 bases between the two germline ends. The CDR3 has 14 residues.

The source of this sequence is a young man in good health. The genes are TRBV10-1 and TRBJ2-3; the D gene could be TRBD1 or TRBD2 (5 bases each). Input material: naive CD8+ T cells sorted from blood. CDR3 coding DNA: TGCGCCAGCAGTGAAGGGACCCCCCCAGATACGCAGTATTTT. Its protein product is CASSEGTPPDTQYF.